This T cell receptor beta chain was recovered during a study of beta chain features in type 1 diabetes (dated by TCRdb to the late 2010s). General notes on the study: Mean age, gender distribution, total cell number and subset yield did not differ between patients and healthy donors. In the study, recently diagnosed type 1 diabetes patients and matched healthy donors were compared on the TCRB repertoires of their sorted circulating CD4+ T cell subsets. A total of about 100 million sorted cells were examined across all samples, and RNA yield correlated strongly with the number of cells per subset. Regulatory and stem cell-like memory subsets were isolated from only 8 patients and roughly eight healthy donors, whereas naive and central memory subsets came from all 30 or so donors. The paper's findings and limits, for the study overall: The naive, central memory and regulatory TCRB repertoires appeared to resemble one another more closely among patients than among healthy donors. PCR may preferentially amplify shorter templates, but because patient and control samples were amplified and corrected together, any resulting skew would affect both groups equally. Sequencing cDNA rather than genomic DNA could over-represent highly expressing activated cells, although activation and CD3 levels did not differ between groups. Because the HLA sub-analyses included only small numbers of individuals, any influence of HLA type on TCRB rearrangement was left unresolved. Type 1 diabetes patients showed a moderate but significant shortening of TCRB CDR3 length in all four CD4+ subsets. Fewer insertions and more nucleotide deletions at VDJ recombination sites were observed in patients with type 1 diabetes, implying thymic rearrangement abnormalities.

This clone was seen a few times. This receptor's antigen is unknown. No clone much larger than this one lies a single base away; base qualities are absent. A single peripheral blood draw of around 0.11 L on average was collected from each donor into heparinised tubes. A BD FACSAria II was used to sort naive, central memory, regulatory and stem cell-like memory CD4+ T cells with a panel that included CD45RO, CCR7, CD25, CD127, CD95 and CD27. A purity above 95% was achieved for all sorted populations. Right away, PBMCs were isolated by Lymphoprep density gradient centrifugation and were stained directly, with no culture step. So that batch effects would be minimized, each experiment stained and sorted samples in pairs, pairing one healthy donor with one patient. The entire isolated RNA was reverse transcribed using the High Capacity cDNA Reverse Transcription Kit, and thus expressed TCRB transcripts were sequenced. Deep immunoSEQ sequencing was performed on naive, central memory and regulatory T cell samples, with an average of roughly 3.5 million total reads per sample. Sorted cells were lysed in RLT buffer and RNA was extracted with DNase-treated RNeasy Micro or Mini kits, depending on cell number. Each cell subset was processed separately to prevent cross-contamination, with patient and healthy donor samples processed together. The immunoSEQ multiplex PCR was used to amplify TCRB sequences from cDNA, yielding 87-bp fragments that span the CDR3 region. Sequencing of the amplicons was done on the Illumina HiSeq platform. Per the authors' processing: PCR bias was corrected computationally using synthetic template baselines, and reads within Hamming distance 2 were collapsed, with unmergeable singletons discarded. Reads were aligned against IMGT to assign V, D and J genes, CDR3 length and insertions or deletions at six rearrangement sites. Within each subset, clonotype counts were normalized to the number of sorted cells before true diversity and Gini coefficients were calculated with the tcR R package. The overlap coefficient, calculated on TCRB nucleotide sequences, was used to measure repertoire sharing. Out-of-frame TCRB sequences from naive cells were analyzed to stand in for the pre-selection repertoire. As stored in TCRdb, this immuneACCESS dataset retains in-frame rearrangements with V and J assigned. A fraction of the clones does not appear; measured against another copy, unresolved V genes explain less than half of the discrepancy, and the remainder lacks a known reason. From that table come the V and J calls and clone size; the DNA was used to work out D and trimming. The table for this sample lists 400,000 or so clones; roughly 12% of them were counted only once. The ten largest clones capture 0.0095% to 0.012% of the sample.

V drops 3 bases and J drops 0 bases, leaving 12 bases in between. Looking up the germline V gene yields CDR1 SNHLY and CDR2 FYNNEI. From the cysteine up to the phenylalanine, the CDR3 has a length of 15 residues. The entry retains the CDR3 DNA only, 45 bases that are in frame from base 1. The source material was naive CD4+ T cells from blood. Sample cell subset or site, as interpreted from the label and publication: true naive CD4+ T cells. The sequence was collected from a woman under 30 with type 1 diabetes. The chain is made from TRBV2 and TRBJ2-7; TRBD2 is a possible D gene, resting on 5 matching bases. The CDR3 region: CASSERAYSSYEQYF. The DNA reads as follows: TGTGCCAGCAGTGAGCGGGCTTATAGCTCCTACGAGCAGTACTTC.